Each of the 24 T cell receptor beta chains below was sequenced from the same sample in a study of regulatory dendritic cells for organ transplantation. CFSE-labeled sorted T cells met regulatory or mature dendritic cells for five to six days. Sequenced by immunoSEQ multiplex PCR; TCRdb stores in-frame clones only, minus some. The table includes about 10,000 clones, around three fifths detected once. Antigens for these TCRs are unknown. The specimen sequenced was naive CD4+ T cells from blood cultured with dendritic cells. Documented subset: CD45RA+ naive T cells. The source is a human donor in good health.

The gene calls are TRBV6-6 and TRBJ2-7, with D possibly TRBD2 on 6 matching bases. This CDR3 contains 14 residues. Germline-derived CDR1 and CDR2 are MNHNY and SVGAGI (reference sequence). Trimming took off 7 bases at V and 0 bases at J, with 13 bases between the two ends. As DNA, the CDR3 is TGTGCCAGCACCCACGGGGGAAGCTCCTACGAGCAGTACTTC. Translated, it gives CASTHGGSSYEQYF.

This chain joins TRBV10-3 and TRBJ1-1; no clear D. In germline, CDR1 is ENHRY, CDR2 SYGVKD. V shed 8 bases and J shed 1 base, with 17 bases lying between them. This CDR3 has 15 residues. The DNA for the CDR3 is TGTGCCATCGGGCTGGGAGGCCAGCGGAACACTGAAGCTTTCTTT. Its protein product is CAIGLGGQRNTEAFF.

This CDR3 reads CASSDSGHQPAFF. DNA of the CDR3: TGTGCCAGCAGTGACTCGGGGCACCAACCGGCTTTCTTT. The chain combines TRBV6-4 with TRBJ1-1, with D tentatively TRBD1 (5 bases). The germline gives CDR1 MRHNA, CDR2 SNTAGT. The CDR3 loop spans 13 amino acids. The V gene lost 0 bases and the J gene lost 11 bases, with 13 bases spanning the gap.

This clone was counted a few times. V is TRBV28 and J is TRBJ2-7; 7 bases fit TRBD1. The CDR3 is 15 residues long. Germline V gene sequence: CDR1 MDHEN, CDR2 SYDVKM. Trimming removed 4 bases from V and 0 bases from J; junction bases left unmatched: 6. The DNA of the CDR3 is TGTGCCAGCAGTTCGGGACAGCTAGTCTCCTACGAGCAGTACTTC. It yields the protein CASSSGQLVSYEQYF.

The rearrangement links TRBV5-1 to TRBJ1-1; 10 nucleotides line up with TRBD1. The CDR3 length is 14 residues. Germline V gene data show CDR1 as SGHRS and CDR2 as YFSETQ. V shed 3 bases, J shed 6 bases, and the junction held 5 bases outside the gene matches. CDR3 loop: CASSSGQGEAEAFF. The CDR3 DNA reads TGCGCCAGCAGCTCTGGACAGGGGGAGGCTGAAGCTTTCTTT.

This clone was observed a handful of times. The chain combines TRBV29-1 with TRBJ2-3; 10 bases are shared with TRBD2. The CDR3 runs to 17 residues. Germline CDR1 is SQVTM and CDR2 is ANQGSEA. Losses at the gene ends were 3 bases for V and 1 base for J; bases not matched to a gene: 10. The CDR3 DNA follows: TGCAGCGTTGAGTCCCTCTGGACTAGCGGCCGCACAGATACGCAGTATTTT. As protein: CSVESLWTSGRTDTQYF.

The sample holds a few counts of this clone. The V and J genes are TRBV7-9 and TRBJ1-4, with D perhaps TRBD1 (6 bases). This CDR3 comprises 16 residues. V was clipped by 3 bases and J by 5 bases, with 16 bases between them. Germline assignment: CDR1 SEHNR and CDR2 FQNEAQ (reference sequence). The CDR3 sequence: CASSLPPTGKNEKLFF. The CDR3 DNA is TGTGCCAGCAGCTTGCCCCCGACAGGAAAAAATGAAAAACTGTTTTTT.

The rearrangement uses TRBV28 and TRBJ2-3; D unclear. The V end was cut by 6 bases, the J end by 0 bases, with 4 bases between. Germline lookup yields CDR1 MDHEN and CDR2 SYDVKM. The CDR3 totals 12 residues. The CDR3 DNA reads TGTGCCAGCAGACTAAGCACAGATACGCAGTATTTT. It encodes CASRLSTDTQYF.

The chain is built from TRBV4-2 and TRBJ2-5; 11 positions agree with TRBD2. Germline V gives CDR1 LGHNA, CDR2 YNFKEQ. J was trimmed by 0 bases and V by 2 bases; bases with no gene match: 2. There are 16 residues in the CDR3. The CDR3 is CASSQTSGGYQETQYF. CDR3 DNA sequence: TGTGCCAGCAGCCAAACTAGCGGGGGATACCAAGAGACCCAGTACTTC.

The J gene is TRBJ2-3, the V gene TRBV7-2; D perhaps matches TRBD1 (5 bases). The CDR3 is made up of 14 amino acids. The ends were cut back, 0 bases at V and 2 bases at J, with 6 bases in the middle. The V gene's germline CDR1 is SGHTA and CDR2 FQGNSA. CDR3 nucleotides: TGTGCCAGCAGCTTAGCGACAGCCACAGATACGCAGTATTTT. Translating it yields CASSLATATDTQYF.

The chain employs TRBV12-5 and TRBJ2-1; 9 bases match TRBD2. From germline, CDR1 is LGHNT and CDR2 FRNRAP. Trimming removed 0 bases from V and 1 base from J; junction bases left unmatched: 16. The CDR3 consists of 21 residues. DNA of the CDR3: TGTGCTAGTGGTTTGGTACCTAGGATGGCGGGGGGGCCTACTTCCTACAATGAGCAGTTCTTC. This translates into CASGLVPRMAGGPTSYNEQFF.

The rearrangement joins TRBV18 to TRBJ2-7; 14 bases align to TRBD2. J was trimmed by 1 base and V by 4 bases; bases with no gene match: 6. From germline, CDR1 is KGHSH and CDR2 LQKENI. The CDR3 totals 17 residues. DNA for the CDR3: TGTGCCAGCTCACGTGGACTAGCGGGGGGATCGTCCTACGAGCAGTACTTC. This codes for CASSRGLAGGSSYEQYF.

Here the CDR3 DNA reads TGTGCCAGCAGCTTAGTGGCTACCAGGGGGATACAAGAGACCCAGTACTTC. This gives the protein CASSLVATRGIQETQYF. The J gene is TRBJ2-5, the V gene TRBV11-2, with 7 bases fitting TRBD1. V shed 1 base, J shed 2 bases, and the junction held 10 bases outside the gene matches. The CDR3 consists of 17 residues. Germline V lookup: CDR1 SGHAT, CDR2 FQNNGV.

With regard to this clone: One end of the junction does not line up with germline, which may come from a read error. The rearrangement links TRBV18 to TRBJ1-6, with a tentative D call TRBD1 (5 bases). Germline V gives CDR1 KGHSH, CDR2 LQKENI. The CDR3 extends over 15 amino acids. CDR3: CANSPVGGDNSPLHF. CDR3 DNA sequence: TGTGCCAACTCACCGGTGGGGGGTGATAATTCACCCCTCCACTTT.

This chain joins TRBV2 and TRBJ1-1, with D possibly being TRBD1 (5 bases). Deletions cut 4 bases from V and 3 bases from J, with 12 bases between. This CDR3 is 14 amino acids long. CDR1 SNHLY and CDR2 FYNNEI come from the germline V gene. CDR3 in DNA: TGTGCCAGCAGTGTCCAGGGCGGAGACACTGAAGCTTTCTTT. This codes for CASSVQGGDTEAFF.

This clone was recorded once. CDR3 in DNA: TGTGCCAGTAGTCTTGGACAGAGCAATCAGCCCCAGCATTTT. Amino acids: CASSLGQSNQPQHF. This chain uses TRBV19 with TRBJ1-5, with D possibly being TRBD1 (6 bases). Germline loops: CDR1 LNHDA, CDR2 SQIVND (reference sequence). This CDR3 region has 14 residues. Between the trimmed V and J ends, which lost 5 bases and 1 base, there was a span of 9 bases.

As regards this clone: One end of the junction is discordant with germline, which a read error may explain. The chain recombines TRBV6-5 with TRBJ1-1, with 8 bases that match TRBD1. This CDR3 contains 13 residues. In germline, CDR1 is MNHEY, CDR2 SVGAGI. The CDR3 sequence: CAGRGRGLTEAFF. The CDR3 DNA reads as TGTGCCGGCAGGGGCAGGGGGCTTACTGAAGCTTTCTTT.

By share of the sample, this clone is medium-sized. The rearrangement uses TRBV9 and TRBJ1-6; 11 nucleotides match TRBD1. The CDR3 length is 16 residues. CDR1 is SGDLS, CDR2 YYNGEE, per germline. Trimming at V came to 1 base and at J to 12 bases, leaving 9 bases not matched to a gene. The CDR3 nucleotides read TGTGCCAGCAGCGTAACCGGGACAGGGGGTTCTATACCCCTCCACTTT. Its translation: CASSVTGTGGSIPLHF.

This chain links TRBV6-6 with TRBJ2-5, with 12 positions matching TRBD1. The germline CDR1 and CDR2 sequences are MNHNY and SVGAGI (reference sequence). This CDR3 has 15 residues. The ends lost 5 bases at V and 5 bases at J; junction bases unmatched: 6. CDR3 bases: TGTGCCAGCAGTGTCGGGACAGGGGGCTTCGAGACCCAGTACTTC. Protein: CASSVGTGGFETQYF.

J is TRBJ1-1 and V is TRBV28; D is uncertain. Between the trimmed V and J ends, which lost 5 bases and 7 bases, there was a span of 11 bases. Looked up from germline, CDR1 is MDHEN and CDR2 is SYDVKM. The CDR3 covers 12 residues. The chain's CDR3 is CASSPGINEAFF. CDR3 DNA: TGTGCCAGCAGTCCGGGGATCAATGAAGCTTTCTTT.

The J gene is TRBJ2-5, the V gene TRBV10-3; a weak D match, TRBD2 (6 bases). In germline, CDR1 is ENHRY, CDR2 SYGVKD. Deletions cut 10 bases from V and 5 bases from J, with 17 bases between. The CDR3 extends over 13 amino acids. The CDR3 spells CATGGGPGETQYF. CDR3 nucleotide sequence: TGTGCCACCGGGGGTGGGCCCGGGGAGACCCAGTACTTC.

This clone came up a few times. V is TRBV10-3 and J is TRBJ1-3; D is possibly TRBD1 (5 bases). This CDR3 has 13 amino acids. Trimming left V 3 bases short and J 3 bases short, with 6 bases between. Looked up from germline, CDR1 is ENHRY and CDR2 is SYGVKD. CDR3 region: CAISDRDGNTIYF. Written as DNA, the CDR3 is TGTGCCATCAGTGACAGGGATGGAAACACCATATATTTT.

The chain couples TRBV5-8 to TRBJ2-4, with 8 bases identical to TRBD1. Unmatched junction bases numbered 6, after V lost 3 bases and J lost 4 bases. Germline assignment: CDR1 SGHTS and CDR2 YDEGEE. The CDR3 extends over 15 amino acids. The CDR3 is CASSWTGLGKNIQYF. In nucleotides, the CDR3 is TGTGCCAGCAGCTGGACAGGGTTGGGGAAAAACATTCAGTACTTC.

The chain couples TRBV7-8 to TRBJ2-7; 12 bases line up with TRBD2. This CDR3 region has 18 residues. The germline V gene has CDR1 SGHVS and CDR2 FQNEAQ. Germline trimming cut 3 bases from V and 1 base from J; bases unmatched to any gene: 10. CDR3 DNA sequence: TGTGCCAGCAGCTTTACTTGGACTAGCGGGGAGCCATCCTACGAGCAGTACTTC. Its protein is CASSFTWTSGEPSYEQYF.